This TCR beta chain was observed in a study of Tregs in tolerant kidney transplant recipients. Study information: Mixed chimerism was transient after nonmyeloablative marrow transplants from related graft donors.

After more than five days with irradiated graft donor PBMCs, CFSE-labeled recipient PBMCs were FACS-sorted. Concerning this clone: Antigen: not known. Mismatch with germline at one junction end may stem from a read error.

Germline V lookup: CDR1 SGHKS, CDR2 YYEKEE (reference sequence). This CDR3 comprises 12 residues. The study, taken as a whole, reports: This study did not directly address biological reproducibility.

The protocol was immunoSEQ multiplex PCR, while the TCRdb copy is restricted to in-frame clones and leaves out a portion. The table includes about 15,000 clones, around 50% detected once. The sequenced sample was CD4+ T cells from blood cultured with allogeneic cells, obtained before the transplant. The chain joins TRBV5-5 to TRBJ1-6; D gene uncertain. This clonotype was sampled from a human patient who received a combined kidney and bone marrow transplant. CDR3 nucleotide sequence: TGTGCCAGAAGCTTGGATCATTCCCCCCTCCACTTT. It yields the protein CARSLDHSPLHF.